The 11 T cell receptor beta chains in this list originate from one sample, sequenced in a study of T cell responses to AZD1222 COVID-19 vaccine. Using immunoSEQ multiplex PCR, the repertoire was profiled, and TCRdb retains in-frame clones only, with some absent. The sample includes roughly 120,000 clones, about 87% of them seen just once. Sequences were derived from peripheral blood, sampled on day 0 of AZD1222 vaccination. The receptors stem from an adult in good health.

J is TRBJ1-2 and V is TRBV7-9; unclear D gene. The CDR3 is 12 residues long. V shed 5 bases and J shed 4 bases, with 8 bases lying between them. Germline loops: CDR1 SEHNR, CDR2 FQNEAQ (reference sequence). Written as DNA, the CDR3 is TGTGCCAGCAGCACTAACAGCTATGGCTACACCTTC. It specifies CASSTNSYGYTF. The complete variable domain, with remaining parts taken from reference TRBV7-9 and TRBJ1-2, reads DTGVSQNPRHKITKRGQNVTFRCDPISEHNRLYWYRQTLGQGPEFLTYFQNEAQLEKSRLLSDRFSAERPKGSFSTLEIQRTEQGDSAMYLCASSTNSYGYTFGSGTRLTVV.

V usage is TRBV5-1 and J usage is TRBJ2-7; TRBD1 might be the D (5 bases). The CDR3 sequence is 13 residues long. Germline CDR1 is SGHRS and CDR2 is YFSETQ. The germline V and J ends were trimmed by 5 bases and 3 bases, with 12 bases remaining between them. For the CDR3, the DNA is TGCGCCAGCAGTACAGGTGACAGCTACGAGCAGTACTTC. Translated, it gives CASSTGDSYEQYF.

This sequence joins TRBV10-1 and TRBJ2-1; weak D call: TRBD2 (5 bases). The CDR3 has 14 residues. Germline V gene sequence: CDR1 WNHNN, CDR2 SYGVQD (reference sequence). Trimming cost V 0 bases and J 4 bases, with 7 bases left between them. The CDR3 protein is CASSESAGYNEQFF. The DNA of the CDR3 is TGCGCCAGCAGTGAGTCGGCGGGTTACAATGAGCAGTTCTTC.

This chain links TRBV9 with TRBJ2-5, with D perhaps matching TRBD1 (5 bases). Trimming left V 4 bases short and J 1 base short, with 17 bases between. CDR3 length: 16 residues. Germline assignment: CDR1 SGDLS and CDR2 YYNGEE. The CDR3 DNA is TGTGCCAGCAGCCTCGCAGGGCAGGCTCCCCAAGAGACCCAGTACTTC. Translating it yields CASSLAGQAPQETQYF.

The J gene is TRBJ1-4, the V gene TRBV11-2; D unresolved. V dropped 3 bases and J dropped 3 bases, with 8 bases sitting between them. The CDR3 consists of 14 residues. CDR1 and CDR2 (germline): SGHAT, FQNNGV. The CDR3, as DNA: TGTGCCAGCAGCTTGGGAGCGGCTAATGAAAAACTGTTTTTT. This gives the protein CASSLGAANEKLFF.

The V and J genes are TRBV15 and TRBJ2-3; TRBD1 is a possible D gene (5 bases). CDR1 and CDR2 from the germline V gene are LNHNV and YYDKDF (reference sequence). The V end lost 3 bases, the J end lost 1 base, and 8 bases lay between the germline ends. The CDR3 sequence is 14 residues long. CDR3 in amino acids: CATSSEGGTDTQYF. For the CDR3, the DNA is TGTGCCACCAGCAGCGAAGGGGGCACAGATACGCAGTATTTT. Combining the CDR3 with reference TRBV15 and TRBJ2-3 gives the whole variable domain DAMVIQNPRYQVTQFGKPVTLSCSQTLNHNVMYWYQQKSSQAPKLLFHYYDKDFNNEADTPDNFQSRRPNTSFCFLDIRSPGLGDTAMYLCATSSEGGTDTQYFGPGTRLTVL.

This chain connects TRBV4-1 to TRBJ2-7; D is uncertain. This CDR3 region has 14 residues. V was clipped by 1 base and J by 4 bases, with 11 bases between them. Germline V lookup: CDR1 MGHRA, CDR2 YSYEKL. The CDR3 nucleotides are TGCGCCAGCAGCCAAGTTTCGCGCGGTTACGAGCAGTACTTC. Its protein product is CASSQVSRGYEQYF.

The V and J genes are TRBV7-2 and TRBJ2-5, with 7 bases fitting TRBD2. Germline CDR1 reads SGHTA; CDR2 reads FQGNSA. V lost 1 base to trimming and J lost 2 bases; unmatched junction nucleotides: 4. The CDR3 spans 15 residues. CDR3 nucleotides: TGTGCCAGCAGCTTAGTGCCTAGCGGTCAAGAGACCCAGTACTTC. Translation gives CASSLVPSGQETQYF. Supplemented by reference TRBV7-2 and TRBJ2-5, the full variable domain reads GAGVSQSPSNKVTEKGKDVELRCDPISGHTALYWYRQSLGQGLEFLIYFQGNSAPDKSGLPSDRFSAERTGGSVSTLTIQRTQQEDSAVYLCASSLVPSGQETQYFGPGTRLLVL.

The chain is built from TRBV6-5 and TRBJ2-7, with TRBD1 matching over 7 bases. V trimming: 6 bases; J trimming: 4 bases; junction bases outside the gene matches: 9. The CDR3 sequence is 14 residues long. The germline CDR1 and CDR2 sequences are MNHEY and SVGAGI. As DNA, the CDR3 is TGTGCCAGCAGCGCGACAGGGAACCGTTACGAGCAGTACTTC. This gives the protein CASSATGNRYEQYF.

The chain uses TRBV19 and TRBJ2-3, with D perhaps assigned TRBD1 or TRBD2 (5 bases each). Germline loops: CDR1 LNHDA, CDR2 SQIVND (reference sequence). The CDR3 spans 16 residues. Trimming shortened V by 0 bases and J by 4 bases, and 14 bases separated the two germline ends. The CDR3, as DNA: TGTGCCAGTAGTATAGACGGGAAGGGGTTGTCAGATACGCAGTATTTT. Translation: CASSIDGKGLSDTQYF.

The chain couples TRBV19 to TRBJ1-2, with a weak D call TRBD1 (6 bases). The V gene lost 7 bases and the J gene lost 5 bases, with 11 bases spanning the gap. Looked up from germline, CDR1 is LNHDA and CDR2 is SQIVND (reference sequence). This CDR3 has 12 residues. CDR3 sequence: CASTEGGYGYTF. Written as DNA, the CDR3 is TGTGCCAGTACGGAAGGGGGTTATGGCTACACCTTC.